This is a list of T cell receptor beta chains from one sample in a study of early T cells in non-severe SARS-CoV-2 infection. TCRdb itself ran the 5' RACE reads through MiXCR, one entry per CDR3 protein. The table has tens of thousands of distinct CDR3 sequences, approximately 8% seen once; the top ten hold over 10%. This material consisted of whole blood, taken at baseline. These receptors all stem from an adult who was a healthcare worker with PCR-confirmed SARS-CoV-2 infection or an uninfected control (not recorded which). CDR3s include the opening cysteine and the closing phenylalanine or tryptophan. D genes are given only for firm matches. Rows give clone size only sometimes, using once, few, many, or a class for an expanded clone.

V gene	D gene	J gene	clone size	CDR3 DNA	CDR3 protein
TRBV5-1	-	TRBJ2-3	-	TGCGCCAGCAGCTTCGGAGAGGGAAGCACAGATACGCAGTATTTT	CASSFGEGSTDTQYF
TRBV7-8	TRBD1	TRBJ2-3	few	TGTGCCAGCAGCCACGGGACAGCGGCGGCAGATACGCAGTATTTT	CASSHGTAAADTQYF
TRBV11-3	-	TRBJ2-3	many	TGTGCCAGCAGCTCCGGTCCCGCAGATACGCAGTATTTT	CASSSGPADTQYF
TRBV6-5	-	TRBJ1-1	-	TGTGCCAGCAGTTCAAGCACTGAAGCTTTCTTT	CASSSSTEAFF
TRBV28	TRBD1	TRBJ1-2	few	TGTGCCAGCGGGACAGTTAACTATGGCTACACCTTC	CASGTVNYGYTF
TRBV5-4	TRBD1	TRBJ2-3	-	TGTGCCAGCAGCCCGACCAGGGGGCCGGATACGCAGTATTTT	CASSPTRGPDTQYF
TRBV6-1	-	TRBJ2-7	few	TGTGCCAGCAGTCCCGAGTCGGGCGGGGCCCGGAACGAGCAGTACTTC	CASSPESGGARNEQYF
TRBV6-5	-	TRBJ2-3	many	TGTGCCAGCAGTTACTTGCGGAGCACAGATACGCAGTATTTT	CASSYLRSTDTQYF
TRBV20-1	TRBD2	TRBJ2-5	many	TGCAGTGCCCCCCCAGATAGCGGGGGGCCCCAAGAGACCCAGTACTTC	CSAPPDSGGPQETQYF
TRBV27	-	TRBJ1-2	-	TGTGCCAGCAGACCCACAGAGACTAACTATGGCTACACCTTC	CASRPTETNYGYTF
TRBV7-9	-	TRBJ1-1	-	TGTGCCAGCAGCTTAGGGTTTGGTGCTGAAGCTTTCTTT	CASSLGFGAEAFF
TRBV12-3/TRBV12-4	-	TRBJ2-3	many	TGTGCCAGCAGTCCGGGGGTGGGGCGTACGCAGTATTTT	CASSPGVGRTQYF
TRBV6-2/TRBV6-3	TRBD2	TRBJ2-3	-	TGTGCCAGCAGTACCGGACTAGCCACAGATACGCAGTATTTT	CASSTGLATDTQYF
TRBV27	-	TRBJ1-6	-	TGTGCCAGCAGTTTCATGGACACGAATAATTCACCCCTCCACTTT	CASSFMDTNNSPLHF
TRBV6-1	TRBD2	TRBJ2-3	few	TGTGCCAGCAGTGAAGTCAGCGGGGGGGCAGATACGCAGTATTTT	CASSEVSGGADTQYF